This TCR beta chain was sequenced for a study of long-term antiretroviral therapy in people with HIV. No fewer than two post-ART and no fewer than one pre-ART PBMC samples existed for each donor. The CDR3 spans 13 residues. V was clipped by 0 bases and J by 5 bases, with 8 bases between them. The germline CDR1 and CDR2 sequences are SGDLS and YYNGEE. Assay version v3.0 of immunoSEQ was used, and it was run at survey level. Libraries were prepared by immunoSEQ multiplex PCR; TCRdb keeps only in-frame clonotypes and omits some of them. Of about 25,000 clones listed, around 88% are singletons. This material consisted of unsorted PBMCs, taken 3 years after starting antiretroviral therapy. J is TRBJ1-1 and V is TRBV9; D is ambiguous. The receptor comes from a man aged 18-30 years with HIV. The CDR3 reads CASSVVMGTEAFF. In DNA, the CDR3 is TGTGCCAGCAGCGTAGTAATGGGAACTGAAGCTTTCTTT.